This T cell receptor beta chain was captured in a study of blood T cell repertoires in COVID-19. Background on the study: Some COVID-19 samples were acute and others convalescent; all came from the United States, Italy and Spain. T cells, B-cell-depleted T cells, or PBMCs provided the cDNA or gDNA that served as material.

The CDR3 covers 13 residues. V shed 5 bases and J shed 4 bases, with 8 bases lying between them. Germline values: CDR1 KGHDR, CDR2 SFDVKD. Original analysis: Scientists estimated how many nucleated cells there were by amplifying reference gene primers. The data were produced by immunoSEQ multiplex PCR, yet TCRdb's version contains in-frame clones alone and is incomplete. Clone size and V and J calls were adopted from that table, with D and trimming inferred from the DNA. The data contain 130,000 or so clones, 70% to 85% of them singletons. The TCR comes from a woman aged 55-75 years with acute or convalescent COVID-19. This chain connects TRBV24-1 to TRBJ1-3, with D perhaps matching TRBD1 (5 bases). Sequenced: peripheral blood. The CDR3 sequence: CATSARAGNTIYF. CDR3 DNA sequence: TGTGCCACCAGTGCCAGGGCCGGAAACACCATATATTTT.